One and the same sample provided the 21 T cell receptor beta chains below, sequenced in a study of cytomegalovirus exposure and HLA in healthy donors. With 60 Vbeta and 13 Jbeta primers, the PCR was carried out. Using immunoSEQ multiplex PCR, the repertoire was profiled, and TCRdb retains in-frame clones only, with some absent. The sample carries roughly 180,000 clones, around 80% recorded once. The specimen sequenced was PBMCs. The receptor set was obtained from a female donor in good health and CMV-seronegative.

This clone appeared a single time. The V gene is TRBV6-6, the J gene TRBJ1-1; TRBD1 matches at 10 bases. CDR1 is MNHNY, CDR2 SVGAGI, per germline (reference sequence). Losses at the gene ends were 0 bases for V and 3 bases for J; bases not matched to a gene: 1. This CDR3 has 15 amino acids. CDR3 residues: CASSYSGTGDTEAFF. Written as DNA, the CDR3 is TGTGCCAGCAGTTACTCCGGGACAGGGGACACTGAAGCTTTCTTT.

This rearrangement joins TRBV18 to TRBJ2-7, with D possibly being TRBD1 (5 bases). Trimming took 8 bases from V and 2 from J, leaving 16 bases between them. CDR3 length: 14 amino acids. CDR1 is KGHSH and CDR2 is LQKENI in the germline V gene. DNA for the CDR3: TGTGCCAGCGCTCTAGGGGCAGTCACCTACGAGCAGTACTTC. Residues: CASALGAVTYEQYF.

The chain employs TRBV6-6 and TRBJ1-2; 9 bases are a match to TRBD1. CDR3 size: 14 residues. Unmatched junction bases numbered 8, after V lost 6 bases and J lost 6 bases. Germline CDR1 MNHNY, CDR2 SVGAGI (reference sequence). This CDR3 reads CASRPSGTGNGYTF. The CDR3 DNA reads as TGTGCCAGCAGGCCGTCCGGGACAGGGAATGGCTACACCTTC.

A word on this clone: Its ends do not fully match the called genes, so a read error is possible. This chain uses TRBV5-1 with TRBJ2-3, with D maybe TRBD1 (8 bases). This CDR3 region has 16 residues. CDR1 and CDR2 (germline): SGHRS, YFSETQ. The CDR3 sequence is CANSRNTGGGTDTQYF. In DNA, the CDR3 is TGCGCCAACAGCCGGAATACAGGGGGGGGCACAGATACGCAGTATTTT.

The chain uses TRBV29-1 and TRBJ2-1, with 9 bases matching TRBD2. This CDR3 has 13 amino acids. Germline CDR1 SQVTM, CDR2 ANQGSEA. With V trimmed by 4 bases and J by 9 bases, 7 bases remained unmatched. For the CDR3, the DNA is TGCAGCGTTGTTCGCCTAGCGGGAAGTGAGCAGTTCTTC. Protein sequence: CSVVRLAGSEQFF.

This sequence joins TRBV5-8 and TRBJ2-5, with D possibly matching TRBD2 (6 bases). Trimming removed 4 bases from V and 8 bases from J, with 12 bases in between. The germline gives CDR1 SGHTS, CDR2 YDEGEE. The CDR3 is 12 residues long. The chain's CDR3 is CASSLRGTTQYF. The CDR3 DNA sequence: TGTGCCAGCAGCCTGCGGGGTACCACCCAGTACTTC.

The chain uses TRBV13 and TRBJ2-7; TRBD2 is a possible D gene (5 bases). Trimming left V 11 bases short and J 0 bases short, with 23 bases between. From germline, CDR1 is PRHDT and CDR2 FYEKMQ (reference sequence). The CDR3 totals 16 residues. The CDR3 spells CAGTKVTEVSSYEQYF. Here the CDR3 DNA reads TGTGCCGGCACTAAGGTGACGGAGGTTAGCTCCTACGAGCAGTACTTC.

The rearrangement uses TRBV6-6 and TRBJ2-3, with TRBD2 as a possible D gene (6 bases). There are 15 residues in the CDR3. Germline-derived CDR1 and CDR2 are MNHNY and SVGAGI (reference sequence). The V end lost 3 bases, the J end lost 4 bases, and 14 bases lay between the germline ends. CDR3 DNA: TGTGCCAGCAGTTATCGTGGCGGGGTGGCAGATACGCAGTATTTT. Translation: CASSYRGGVADTQYF.

The chain has TRBV7-3 and TRBJ2-1, with 7 bases identical to TRBD2. The CDR3 loop spans 16 amino acids. With V trimmed by 5 bases and J by 0 bases, 7 bases remained unmatched. CDR1 is SGHTA, CDR2 FQGTGA, per germline. This chain's CDR3 is CASSLSGMSSYNEQFF. CDR3 coding DNA: TGTGCCAGCAGCCTGAGCGGGATGAGCTCCTACAATGAGCAGTTCTTC.

The chain recombines TRBV4-3 with TRBJ2-1; D is unclear. The CDR3 sequence is 15 residues long. Germline V gene sequence: CDR1 LGHNA, CDR2 YSLEER. V was shortened by 1 base and J by 1 base, with 8 bases between the two germline ends. The CDR3: CASSQAASSYNEQFF. Here the CDR3 DNA reads TGCGCCAGCAGCCAAGCGGCTAGTTCCTACAATGAGCAGTTCTTC.

The chain carries TRBV6-5 and TRBJ2-7, with TRBD1 matching over 10 bases. V lost 6 bases, J lost 3 bases, and 8 bases stayed unmatched. The CDR3 covers 15 residues. Per the germline V gene, CDR1 is MNHEY and CDR2 is SVGAGI. CDR3 nucleotide sequence: TGTGCCAGCAGCCCTACGACAGGGGGCTTCTACGAGCAGTACTTC. It translates to CASSPTTGGFYEQYF.

V is TRBV6-1 and J is TRBJ2-1; tentatively, D is TRBD1 (6 bases). Trimming took off 1 base at V and 9 bases at J, with 10 bases between the two ends. CDR3 length: 13 amino acids. Looked up from germline, CDR1 is MNHNS and CDR2 is SASEGT. The CDR3 sequence: CASSEGTVGEQFF. The DNA of the CDR3 is TGTGCCAGCAGTGAAGGGACAGTCGGTGAGCAGTTCTTC.

This rearrangement joins TRBV4-1 to TRBJ2-5, with TRBD1 matching over 10 bases. V gave up 0 bases and J gave up 11 bases; unmatched junction bases: 9. Germline CDR1 is MGHRA and CDR2 is YSYEKL. This CDR3 contains 15 residues. As DNA, the CDR3 is TGCGCCAGCAGCCAAGAAGTTGGGACAGGGGCGCTTCAGTACTTC. Protein product: CASSQEVGTGALQYF.

V usage is TRBV9 and J usage is TRBJ2-1; 9 nucleotides match TRBD2. The CDR3 consists of 20 residues. The junction had 22 bases not matched to a gene; V was cut back by 2 bases and J by 7 bases. Looked up from germline, CDR1 is SGDLS and CDR2 is YYNGEE. In DNA form, the CDR3 reads TGTGCCAGCAGCGTTTCCCCACTTACTTCTGGGCGGGAGGGGCTAAATGAGCAGTTCTTC. This codes for CASSVSPLTSGREGLNEQFF.

This chain uses TRBV18 with TRBJ2-7; D gene unclear. V lost 3 bases and J 1 base, leaving 13 bases between the germline ends. Looked up from germline, CDR1 is KGHSH and CDR2 is LQKENI. This CDR3 contains 15 residues. Here the CDR3 reads CASSPAGGDSYEQYF. The DNA for the CDR3 is TGTGCCAGCTCACCGGCCGGCGGAGATTCCTACGAGCAGTACTTC.

The rearrangement uses TRBV6-5 and TRBJ1-2; 11 bases are shared with TRBD1. This CDR3 has 15 amino acids. CDR1 MNHEY and CDR2 SVGAGI come from the germline V gene. The junction had 3 bases not matched to a gene; V was cut back by 4 bases and J by 2 bases. The CDR3 bases are TGTGCCAGCAGTTTGGGACAGGGGGTCAACTATGGCTACACCTTC. Protein product: CASSLGQGVNYGYTF.

This rearrangement joins TRBV27 to TRBJ2-2; TRBD2 matches at 10 bases. Trimming took 6 bases from V and 4 from J; bases not matched to a gene: 5. The germline gives CDR1 MNHEY, CDR2 SMNVEV (reference sequence). The CDR3 runs 15 residues. CDR3 nucleotide sequence: TGTGCCAGCAGAGTCGGACTAGCGGCCACCGGGGAGCTGTTTTTT. Residues: CASRVGLAATGELFF.

The V and J genes are TRBV6-5 and TRBJ2-1; the match to TRBD2 covers 7 bases. V lost 8 bases and J lost 7; bases outside the gene matches: 8. CDR3 length: 13 amino acids. The V gene's germline CDR1 is MNHEY and CDR2 SVGAGI. The CDR3 region has the DNA TGTGCCAGCTCTGGGGGAGGGCCTAATGAGCAGTTCTTC. Residues: CASSGGGPNEQFF.

The chain uses TRBV10-3 and TRBJ1-6; TRBD1 agrees at 7 bases. Germline V gives CDR1 ENHRY, CDR2 SYGVKD. The ends lost 5 bases at V and 14 bases at J; junction bases unmatched: 9. The CDR3 spans 13 residues. This chain's CDR3 is CAISSYRGRALHF. CDR3 in DNA: TGTGCCATCAGTTCTTACAGGGGAAGGGCCCTCCACTTT.

This clone appeared once. This sequence joins TRBV19 and TRBJ2-7, with D perhaps matching TRBD2 (6 bases). This CDR3 spans 13 amino acids. V was trimmed by 7 bases and J by 6 bases, leaving 16 bases between them. Germline V lookup: CDR1 LNHDA, CDR2 SQIVND (reference sequence). The CDR3 reads CASNVARGLEQYF. The CDR3 coding sequence is TGTGCCAGTAATGTGGCTAGGGGACTCGAGCAGTACTTC.

This sequence joins TRBV10-3 and TRBJ1-3; 8 bases are a match to TRBD1. CDR3 length equals 19 residues. Trimming at V came to 7 bases and at J to 1 base, leaving 18 bases not matched to a gene. Germline-derived CDR1 and CDR2 are ENHRY and SYGVKD. As DNA, the CDR3 is TGTGCCATCACCAGGGGGAAGTTTACAGGGGGTTTTTCTGGAAACACCATATATTTT. Protein: CAITRGKFTGGFSGNTIYF.